A single sample is the source of the 5 T cell receptor beta chains below, sequenced in a study of blood T cell repertoires in COVID-19 (dated by TCRdb to 2018 to 2021). The library relied on the immunoSEQ multiplex PCR assay. TCRdb obtained this table from immuneACCESS and retained in-frame rearrangements with V and J assigned. These tables miss some clones; where compared with another copy, unresolved V genes account for less than half of the shortfall, and the remainder is unexplained. This sample gives fewer than 250,000 clones in total; approximately 81% of them show up just once. The ten largest clones represent about 10% of the sample. The sequencing sample was made of peripheral blood. The receptors derive from a woman of 80 years or more with acute or convalescent COVID-19.

V and J are TRBV3-1 (or the pseudogene TRBV3-2) and TRBJ1-2; D not resolved. CDR3 length: 14 residues. Per the germline V gene, CDR1 is LGHDT and CDR2 is YNNKEL (reference sequence). V was clipped by 1 base and J by 2 bases, with 8 bases between them. For the CDR3, the DNA is TGTGCCAGCAGCCAAGTTTGGAGCAACTATGGCTACACCTTC. This gives the protein CASSQVWSNYGYTF.

The gene calls are TRBV6-2 or TRBV6-3 and TRBJ1-2; the D gene is possibly TRBD1 (5 bases). CDR1 is MNHEY, CDR2 SVGEGT, per germline. This CDR3 is built from 15 residues. V shed 3 bases and J shed 2 bases, with 13 bases lying between them. This CDR3 reads CASSYGFGGNYGYTF. DNA of the CDR3: TGTGCCAGCAGTTATGGTTTCGGGGGAAACTATGGCTACACCTTC.

The gene calls are TRBV24-1 and TRBJ2-5; TRBD1 aligns across 7 bases. V dropped 2 bases and J dropped 2; count of bases not matched to a gene: 7. Germline loops: CDR1 KGHDR, CDR2 SFDVKD. The CDR3 consists of 16 residues. Here the CDR3 DNA reads TGTGCCACCAGTGATTCCTACAGGGGCGAGCAAGAGACCCAGTACTTC. Translated: CATSDSYRGEQETQYF.

This rearrangement joins TRBV6-2 or TRBV6-3 to TRBJ1-4, with 9 bases matching TRBD1. The V gene end was trimmed by 5 bases and the J gene end by 7 bases; junction bases not matched to a gene: 5. CDR1 and CDR2 from the germline V gene are MNHEY and SVGEGT. The CDR3 totals 14 residues. CDR3 DNA: TGTGCCAGCAGTCGGGACAGGGCGACTGAAAAACTGTTTTTT. The encoded protein is CASSRDRATEKLFF.

The chain combines TRBV7-2 with TRBJ2-1; TRBD2 agrees at 8 bases. This CDR3 is built from 14 residues. V shed 5 bases, J shed 6 bases, and the junction held 6 bases outside the gene matches. The germline CDR1 and CDR2 sequences are SGHTA and FQGNSA. Written as DNA, the CDR3 is TGTGCCAGCAGCCCCCGGGGGGGGTCCAATGAGCAGTTCTTC. This encodes CASSPRGGSNEQFF.